Reported below is one T cell receptor beta chain. Its cognate antigen is unknown. These data belong to a study of T cell responses to AZD1222 COVID-19 vaccine. Whole-study findings and limits: At study baseline, merely roughly 6 AZD1222 recipients were seropositive. Along spike, vaccine-associated CD4 TCRs were found throughout, with dominance at 160-218 and 743-854.

The CDR3 extends over 13 amino acids. The ends were cut back, 0 bases at V and 6 bases at J, with 9 bases in the middle. Per the germline V gene, CDR1 is SGHRS and CDR2 is YFSETQ. Sequencing used immunoSEQ multiplex PCR; TCRdb keeps in-frame clones, though not all of them. Here the sample spans 120,000 or so clones, about 86% being singletons. This clonotype originated in an adult who received the AZD1222 COVID-19 vaccine. Here the sequenced sample was peripheral blood, taken 28 days after the second AZD1222 dose. The rearrangement links TRBV5-1 to TRBJ1-1; possibly TRBD1 for D (5 bases). The CDR3 nucleotides are TGCGCCAGCAGCTTGGCTACAGGAGCTGAAGCTTTCTTT. It is translated as CASSLATGAEAFF.